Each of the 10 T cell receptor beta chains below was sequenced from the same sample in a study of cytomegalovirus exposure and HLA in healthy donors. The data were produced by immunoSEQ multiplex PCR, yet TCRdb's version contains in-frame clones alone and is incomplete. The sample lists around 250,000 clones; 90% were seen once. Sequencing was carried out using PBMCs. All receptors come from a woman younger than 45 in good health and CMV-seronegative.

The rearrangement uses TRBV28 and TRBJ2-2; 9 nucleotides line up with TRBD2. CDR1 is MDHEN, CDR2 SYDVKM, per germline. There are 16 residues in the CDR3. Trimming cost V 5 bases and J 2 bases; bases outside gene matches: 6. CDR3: CASSVVAGVNTGELFF. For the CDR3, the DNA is TGTGCCAGCAGTGTAGTAGCGGGAGTTAACACCGGGGAGCTGTTTTTT.

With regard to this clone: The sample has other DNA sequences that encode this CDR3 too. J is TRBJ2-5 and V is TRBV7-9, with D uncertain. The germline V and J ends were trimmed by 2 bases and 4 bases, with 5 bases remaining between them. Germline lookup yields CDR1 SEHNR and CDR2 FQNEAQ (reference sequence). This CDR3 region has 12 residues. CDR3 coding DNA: TGTGCCAGCAGCTTACGGGTAGAGACCCAGTACTTC. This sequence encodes CASSLRVETQYF.

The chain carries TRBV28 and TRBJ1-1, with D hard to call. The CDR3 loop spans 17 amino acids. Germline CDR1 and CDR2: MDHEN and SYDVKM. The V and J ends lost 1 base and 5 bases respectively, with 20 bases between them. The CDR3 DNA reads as TGTGCCAGCAGTTTATTTGGGCCCAACAGCCGTGGGACTGAAGCTTTCTTT. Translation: CASSLFGPNSRGTEAFF.

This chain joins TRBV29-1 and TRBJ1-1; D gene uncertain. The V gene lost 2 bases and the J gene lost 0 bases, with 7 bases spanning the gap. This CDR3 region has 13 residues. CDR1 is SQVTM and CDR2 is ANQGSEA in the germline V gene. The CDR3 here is CSVEKGLNTEAFF. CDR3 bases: TGCAGCGTTGAAAAGGGCCTGAACACTGAAGCTTTCTTT.

The CDR3 protein is CASSLDREWTGELFF. The DNA of the CDR3 is TGTGCCAGCAGCTTAGACCGGGAGTGGACCGGGGAGCTGTTTTTT. The chain joins TRBV7-9 to TRBJ2-2; maybe TRBD2 (6 bases). CDR1 SEHNR and CDR2 FQNEAQ come from the germline V gene (reference sequence). The CDR3 runs 15 residues. V was pared by 1 base and J by 5 bases, with 11 bases between.

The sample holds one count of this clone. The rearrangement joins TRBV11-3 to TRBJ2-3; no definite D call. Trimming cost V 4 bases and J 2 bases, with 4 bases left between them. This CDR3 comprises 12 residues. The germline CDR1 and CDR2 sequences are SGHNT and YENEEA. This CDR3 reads CASSYNTDTQYF. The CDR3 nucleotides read TGTGCCAGCAGCTATAACACAGATACGCAGTATTTT.

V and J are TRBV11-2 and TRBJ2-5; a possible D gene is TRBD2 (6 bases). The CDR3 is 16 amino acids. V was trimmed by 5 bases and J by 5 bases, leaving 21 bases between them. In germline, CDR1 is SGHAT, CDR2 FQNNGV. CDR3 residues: CASSPRSRLAGETQYF. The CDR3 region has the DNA TGTGCCAGCAGCCCGAGAAGTAGACTCGCGGGGGAGACCCAGTACTTC.

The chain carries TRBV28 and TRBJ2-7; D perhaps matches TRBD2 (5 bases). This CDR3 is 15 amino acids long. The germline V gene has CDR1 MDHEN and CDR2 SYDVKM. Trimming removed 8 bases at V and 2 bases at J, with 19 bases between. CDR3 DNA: TGTGCCAGCTCCAGAACTAGTATCTTGCCCTACGAGCAGTACTTC. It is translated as CASSRTSILPYEQYF. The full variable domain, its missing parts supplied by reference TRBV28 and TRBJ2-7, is DVKVTQSSRYLVKRTGEKVFLECVQDMDHENMFWYRQDPGLGLRLIYFSYDVKMKEKGDIPEGYSVSREKKERFSLILESASTNQTSMYLCASSRTSILPYEQYFGPGTRLTVT.

CDR3 DNA: TGTGCCAGCAGGTTAGTGGGGACAGTACCCTACGAGCAGTACTTC. Translating gives CASRLVGTVPYEQYF. The chain combines TRBV28 with TRBJ2-7, with 7 bases identical to TRBD1. From germline, CDR1 is MDHEN and CDR2 SYDVKM. The CDR3 contains 15 residues. The V gene end was trimmed by 6 bases and the J gene end by 2 bases; junction bases not matched to a gene: 10.

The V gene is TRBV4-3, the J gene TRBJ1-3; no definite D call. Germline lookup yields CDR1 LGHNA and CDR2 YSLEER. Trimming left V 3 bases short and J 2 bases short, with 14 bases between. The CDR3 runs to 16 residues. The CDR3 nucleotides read TGCGCCAGCAGCCAGGCGCTAGGAGGCCCTGGAAACACCATATATTTT. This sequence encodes CASSQALGGPGNTIYF.